Listed below are T cell receptor beta chains from one sample, sequenced in a study of glioma-infiltrating T cells. Via MiXCR, TCRdb re-called the multiplex PCR reads, giving one row per CDR3 protein. The table records around 97,000 distinct CDR3 sequences, around 29% of them present only once. Sequenced: glioma tissue, nonneoplastic brain tissue, or PBMCs (not recorded which). The receptors were sampled from a human donor with low-grade glioma or glioblastoma, undergoing nonglioma brain surgery, or in good health (not recorded which). The CDR3 runs from the conserved cysteine through the conserved F or W. D genes are given only for firm matches. Rows give clone size only sometimes, using once, few, many, or a class for an expanded clone.

cdr3_length d_call j_call clone_size v_call cdr3_aa cdr3_nt
17 TRBD2 TRBJ2-2 - TRBV4-1 CASSQGLAGGRNGELFF TGCGCCAGCAGCCAAGGACTAGCGGGGGGGCGTAACGGGGAGCTGTTTTTT
14 TRBD1 TRBJ1-5 many TRBV20-1 CSAPGQLVNQPQHF TGCAGTGCACCGGGACAGCTGGTCAATCAGCCCCAGCATTTT
15 - TRBJ2-3 many TRBV20-1 CSARDERTIGDTQYF TGCAGTGCTAGAGATGAGAGAACTATCGGGGATACGCAGTATTTT
12 - TRBJ1-2 few TRBV29-1 CSVERPNYGYTF TGCAGCGTTGAAAGGCCTAACTATGGCTACACCTTC
17 TRBD2 TRBJ2-7 - TRBV7-2 CASSLVRLAGGPYEQYF TGTGCCAGCAGCTTAGTTCGCCTAGCGGGGGGTCCCTACGAGCAGTACTTC
12 - TRBJ2-1 many TRBV20-1 CSARDPRDEQFF TGCAGTGCTAGGGACCCTCGGGATGAGCAGTTCTTC
15 - TRBJ1-2 few TRBV4-1 CASKEPLTTGEDYTF TGCGCCAGCAAGGAACCTTTAACGACTGGAGAGGACTACACCTTC
13 TRBD1 TRBJ2-5 many TRBV29-1 CSVELGQQETQYF TGCAGCGTTGAATTGGGACAGCAAGAGACCCAGTACTTC
13 - TRBJ1-1 many TRBV7-8 CASSLRGGTEAFF TGTGCCAGCAGCTTAAGGGGCGGCACTGAAGCTTTCTTT
15 TRBD1 TRBJ2-1 many TRBV6-1 CASSLLQQGAHEQFF TGTGCCAGCAGTCTCCTTCAACAGGGGGCGCATGAGCAGTTCTTC
12 - TRBJ2-5 few TRBV20-1 CSARTIQETQYF TGCAGTGCTAGAACTATCCAAGAGACCCAGTACTTC
18 TRBD1 TRBJ1-4 - TRBV4-1 CASSQASFRDRVYEKLFF TGCGCCAGCAGCCAGGCCAGCTTCCGGGACAGGGTTTACGAAAAACTGTTTTTT
15 TRBD1 TRBJ2-2 - TRBV9 CASSDRQGYTGELFF TGTGCCAGCAGCGACAGACAGGGGTACACCGGGGAGCTGTTTTTT
15 - TRBJ1-2 - TRBV9 CASSVGIGSSYGYTF TGTGCCAGCAGCGTGGGGATCGGGAGTAGCTATGGCTACACCTTC
16 TRBD2 TRBJ2-3 many TRBV4-2 CASSRTSGGGGDTQYF TGTGCCAGCAGCCGTACTAGCGGGGGGGGAGGAGATACGCAGTATTTT
13 - TRBJ2-5 many TRBV3-1 CASSQDWGRTQYF TGTGCCAGCAGCCAAGATTGGGGGAGGACCCAGTACTTC
15 - TRBJ1-5 many TRBV19 CASSMKAQSNQPQHF TGTGCCAGTAGTATGAAGGCCCAGAGCAATCAGCCCCAGCATTTT
14 - TRBJ1-1 many TRBV10-3 CAISEEVLRPEAFF TGTGCCATCAGTGAAGAGGTTCTCCGTCCTGAAGCTTTCTTT
15 - TRBJ2-6 - TRBV2 CASREKSSGANVLTF TGTGCCAGCAGGGAGAAGTCCTCTGGGGCCAACGTCCTGACTTTC
17 TRBD2 TRBJ2-3 many TRBV24-1 CATQNDPGRVATDTQYF TGTGCCACTCAGAACGATCCAGGGAGGGTAGCGACAGATACGCAGTATTTT
15 TRBD2 TRBJ2-1 many TRBV20-1 CSARGTGGSYNEQFF TGCAGTGCTAGAGGAACGGGGGGCTCCTACAATGAGCAGTTCTTC
13 - TRBJ2-3 - TRBV5-1 CASSRRSTDTQYF TGCGCCAGCAGCAGACGTAGCACAGATACGCAGTATTTT
14 TRBD1 TRBJ1-4 many TRBV12-3/TRBV12-4 CASSFGQGREKLFF TGTGCCAGCAGTTTTGGACAGGGTCGGGAAAAACTGTTTTTT
12 - TRBJ1-6 many TRBV6-1 CASSLQDSPLHF TGTGCCAGCAGCCTGCAGGATTCACCCCTCCACTTT
11 - TRBJ1-6 few TRBV24-1 CATSLNSPLHF TGTGCCACCAGTCTCAATTCACCCCTCCACTTT
15 - TRBJ2-3 many TRBV7-2 CASSLVGGFTDTQYF TGTGCCAGCAGCTTAGTCGGCGGATTCACAGATACGCAGTATTTT
15 - TRBJ2-2 - TRBV12-3/TRBV12-4 CASSLKTGNTGELFF TGTGCCAGCAGTTTGAAGACAGGGAACACCGGGGAGCTGTTTTTT
14 - TRBJ2-3 few TRBV12-3/TRBV12-4 CASSRTASTDTQYF TGTGCCAGCAGCCGGACAGCTAGCACAGATACGCAGTATTTT
14 - TRBJ2-1 many TRBV2 CASQIHESYNEQFF TGTGCCAGCCAGATTCACGAATCCTACAATGAGCAGTTCTTC
12 - TRBJ2-5 many TRBV6-1 CASGGTQETQYF TGTGCCAGCGGGGGGACACAAGAGACCCAGTACTTC
13 TRBD1 TRBJ1-5 - TRBV10-3 CAIKQGEDQPQHF TGTGCCATCAAACAGGGGGAGGATCAGCCCCAGCATTTT
13 - TRBJ1-1 many TRBV7-2 CASSLLGDTEAFF TGTGCCAGCAGCTTACTGGGGGACACTGAAGCTTTCTTT
16 - TRBJ2-3 few TRBV7-9 CASSLEGGSSTDTQYF TGTGCCAGCAGCTTGGAGGGAGGATCTAGCACAGATACGCAGTATTTT
13 - TRBJ1-2 few TRBV10-3 CAVREGNDYGYTF TGTGCCGTCAGGGAGGGTAATGACTATGGCTACACCTTC
15 TRBD1 TRBJ2-5 many TRBV6-1 CASSRDREVQETQYF TGTGCCAGCAGCCGGGACAGGGAGGTCCAAGAGACCCAGTACTTC
13 - TRBJ1-2 many TRBV2 CASIFRAYYGYTF TGTGCCAGCATTTTCAGGGCCTACTATGGCTACACCTTC
14 TRBD1 TRBJ1-1 - TRBV27 CASSFGTGVTEAFF TGTGCCAGCAGTTTCGGGACAGGGGTGACTGAAGCTTTCTTT
15 TRBD2 TRBJ2-3 many TRBV27 CASKHLAGGTDTQYF TGTGCCAGCAAGCATTTAGCGGGGGGAACAGATACGCAGTATTTT
14 TRBD1 TRBJ1-6 - TRBV5-1 CASRQGQGDSPLHF TGCGCCAGCAGACAGGGACAGGGGGATTCACCCCTCCACTTT
12 TRBD1 TRBJ1-2 many TRBV20-1 CSAMKGQEGYTF TGCAGTGCCATGAAGGGACAGGAGGGCTACACCTTC
13 TRBD1 TRBJ2-7 - TRBV2 CASSGQGMGEQYF TGTGCCAGCAGTGGACAGGGGATGGGGGAGCAGTACTTC
13 - TRBJ2-5 few TRBV5-4 CASSSPGQETQYF TGTGCCAGCAGCTCTCCGGGCCAAGAGACCCAGTACTTC
15 TRBD1 TRBJ1-5 - TRBV4-3 CASSHGQGLGQPQHF TGCGCCAGCAGCCACGGACAGGGGTTAGGACAGCCCCAGCATTTT
16 - TRBJ1-1 many TRBV4-2 CASSQEGWGMNTEAFF TGTGCCAGCAGCCAAGAGGGCTGGGGTATGAACACTGAAGCTTTCTTT
15 - TRBJ1-1 - TRBV7-6 CASRKLGALNTEAFF TGTGCCAGCAGGAAACTGGGAGCTCTGAACACTGAAGCTTTCTTT
14 TRBD2 TRBJ2-7 many TRBV4-2 CASSQRAGGYEQYF TGTGCCAGCAGCCAACGAGCGGGGGGCTACGAGCAGTACTTC
13 TRBD1 TRBJ2-7 - TRBV28 CASSLRGRYEQYF TGTGCCAGCAGCTTAAGGGGGCGATACGAGCAGTACTTC
15 TRBD1 TRBJ2-3 few TRBV12-3/TRBV12-4 CASSRQGNGVDTQYF TGTGCCAGCAGTAGACAGGGGAACGGGGTAGATACGCAGTATTTT
15 - TRBJ2-5 - TRBV18 CASSLAPGSSETQYF TGTGCCAGCTCACTGGCCCCAGGGTCTTCAGAGACCCAGTACTTC
13 - TRBJ2-1 many TRBV6-4 CASSVYEGNEQFF TGTGCCAGCAGTGTTTATGAGGGGAATGAGCAGTTCTTC
14 TRBD1 TRBJ2-7 few TRBV3-1 CASSHLGQGHQQYF TGTGCCAGCAGCCATCTCGGACAGGGCCACCAGCAGTACTTC
15 TRBD2 TRBJ2-3 many TRBV6-1 CASTLRAGGTDTQYF TGTGCCAGCACGCTTCGAGCGGGGGGCACAGATACGCAGTATTTT
13 - TRBJ1-2 many TRBV7-2 CASSRDGQYGYTF TGTGCCAGCAGCCGGGACGGCCAGTATGGCTACACCTTC
12 - TRBJ1-2 many TRBV28 CASFSINYGYTF TGTGCCAGCTTCTCGATTAACTATGGCTACACCTTC
16 TRBD1 TRBJ2-7 many TRBV13 CASSFGQGARSYEQYF TGTGCCAGCAGCTTCGGACAGGGCGCGAGGTCCTACGAGCAGTACTTC